One and the same sample provided the 12 T cell receptor beta chains below, sequenced in a study of T cell responses to AZD1222 COVID-19 vaccine (dated by TCRdb to the early 2020s). This specimen's time point label, interpreted: baseline before first vaccination. Libraries were constructed by the immunoSEQ multiplex PCR assay. The clones in this table, taken by TCRdb from immuneACCESS, are in-frame only. Not every clone is retained; where verified, under half of the shortfall comes from an unresolved V gene, and the cause of the rest is unknown. This sample has about 170,000 clones in its table, and just over 90% of those were observed once. Jointly, the top ten make up 3.9% of the sample. Sequencing was performed on peripheral blood, taken on day 0 of AZD1222 vaccination. All receptors derive from an adult in good health.

The chain uses TRBV6-4 and TRBJ1-5; no definite D call. Trimming cost V 9 bases and J 9 bases, with 15 bases left between them. This CDR3 contains 12 residues. Germline V gene data show CDR1 as MRHNA and CDR2 as SNTAGT. CDR3 sequence reads: CARLYEGGPQHF. Written as DNA, the CDR3 is TGTGCCAGACTATACGAAGGCGGGCCCCAGCATTTT.

This sequence joins TRBV28 and TRBJ2-3; 9 nucleotides line up with TRBD1. V gave up 6 bases and J gave up 5 bases; unmatched junction bases: 12. Germline CDR1 MDHEN, CDR2 SYDVKM. The length of the CDR3 is 16 residues. The DNA of the CDR3 is TGTGCCAGCAGCCTATCCTCTAACAGGGGGCGAGATACGCAGTATTTT. Encoded protein: CASSLSSNRGRDTQYF.

This clone has just a few counts. The V gene is TRBV2, the J gene TRBJ2-5, with D possibly TRBD2 on 5 matching bases. CDR1 and CDR2 from the germline V gene are SNHLY and FYNNEI. The ends were cut back, 7 bases at V and 5 bases at J, with 11 bases in the middle. This CDR3 has 12 amino acids. The CDR3 coding sequence is TGTGCCAGCACCCTGGAGGTGGAGACCCAGTACTTC. Translation gives CASTLEVETQYF. Full variable domain (outside the CDR3, taken from reference TRBV2 and TRBJ2-5): EPEVTQTPSHQVTQMGQEVILRCVPISNHLYFYWYRQILGQKVEFLVSFYNNEISEKSEIFDDQFSVERPDGSNFTLKIRSTKLEDSAMYFCASTLEVETQYFGPGTRLLVL.

The chain uses TRBV5-4 and TRBJ2-3; the D gene is possibly TRBD1 (8 bases). Trimming removed 1 base at V and 2 bases at J, with 14 bases between. Germline CDR1 SGHNT, CDR2 YYREEE (reference sequence). This CDR3 spans 16 amino acids. In nucleotides, the CDR3 is TGTGCCAGCAGCTTGAAGACAGGGGACTACACAGATACGCAGTATTTT. Translating gives CASSLKTGDYTDTQYF.

This rearrangement joins TRBV29-1 to TRBJ2-3, with 12 bases aligning to TRBD2. CDR1 is SQVTM and CDR2 is ANQGSEA in the germline V gene. CDR3 length: 15 amino acids. Germline trimming cut 4 bases from V and 2 bases from J; bases unmatched to any gene: 4. The CDR3 nucleotides are TGCAGCGTTGGCCGGACTAGCGGGGTCACAGATACGCAGTATTTT. This codes for CSVGRTSGVTDTQYF.

This rearrangement joins TRBV27 to TRBJ2-7; 7 bases map to TRBD2. The germline CDR1 and CDR2 sequences are MNHEY and SMNVEV (reference sequence). The CDR3 covers 14 residues. J was trimmed by 4 bases and V by 8 bases; bases with no gene match: 11. The CDR3 spells CASGWAGEVYEQYF. The CDR3 bases are TGTGCCAGCGGTTGGGCGGGAGAGGTGTACGAGCAGTACTTC.

The chain uses TRBV6-5 and TRBJ1-1; D unresolved. V gave up 3 bases and J gave up 2 bases, with 10 bases separating them. Germline assignment: CDR1 MNHEY and CDR2 SVGAGI. The CDR3 spans 14 residues. The CDR3, as DNA: TGTGCCAGCAGTTATTTTGATCTAAACACTGAAGCTTTCTTT. It codes for CASSYFDLNTEAFF.

The CDR3, as DNA: TGCAGCGTTGAAGAAGGGATGCGGGAGGGCCCCGGCACAGATACGCAGTATTTT. Translation: CSVEEGMREGPGTDTQYF. The chain has TRBV29-1 and TRBJ2-3; the match to TRBD2 covers 9 bases. Unmatched junction bases numbered 11, after V lost 0 bases and J lost 1 base. The CDR3 contains 18 residues. Germline CDR1 is SQVTM and CDR2 is ANQGSEA.

The chain couples TRBV10-3 to TRBJ1-5; TRBD1 might be the D (5 bases). The V gene lost 3 bases and the J gene lost 4 bases, with 19 bases spanning the gap. The CDR3 spans 17 residues. Germline loops: CDR1 ENHRY, CDR2 SYGVKD. The CDR3 region is CAISDKDVDRTNQPQHF. For the CDR3, the DNA is TGTGCCATCAGTGATAAGGACGTTGACAGAACTAATCAGCCCCAGCATTTT.

The rearrangement links TRBV4-2 to TRBJ1-1; D unresolved. The V end lost 0 bases, the J end lost 2 bases, and 13 bases lay between the germline ends. From germline, CDR1 is LGHNA and CDR2 YNFKEQ. This CDR3 comprises 16 residues. As DNA, the CDR3 is TGTGCCAGCAGCCAAGAGAGGCGGGCCCCTAACACTGAAGCTTTCTTT. This translates into CASSQERRAPNTEAFF.

The chain uses TRBV19 and TRBJ2-1; 11 nucleotides match TRBD2. This CDR3 comprises 17 residues. The junction had 19 bases not matched to a gene; V was cut back by 6 bases and J by 12 bases. Germline V lookup: CDR1 LNHDA, CDR2 SQIVND (reference sequence). This CDR3 reads CASSPALVAGGIEGQFF. The DNA for the CDR3 is TGTGCCAGTAGCCCCGCCCTCGTAGCGGGGGGGATAGAGGGGCAGTTCTTC. The entire variable domain, with the rest obtained from reference TRBV19 and TRBJ2-1, is as follows: DGGITQSPKYLFRKEGQNVTLSCEQNLNHDAMYWYRQDPGQGLRLIYYSQIVNDFQKGDIAEGYSVSREKKESFPLTVTSAQKNPTAFYLCASSPALVAGGIEGQFFGPGTRLTVL.

In this sample, this clone turned up once. This rearrangement joins TRBV19 to TRBJ2-3; D may be TRBD1 or TRBD2 (7 bases each). V was clipped by 4 bases and J by 6 bases, with 11 bases between them. The germline V gene encodes CDR1 LNHDA and CDR2 SQIVND (reference sequence). The CDR3 is 13 amino acids. The CDR3 spells CASSSRGGDTQYF. The CDR3 DNA follows: TGTGCCAGTAGTAGCAGGGGGGGGGATACGCAGTATTTT.